This is a list of T cell receptor beta chains from one sample in a study of OX40 agonist ivuxolimab in advanced cancers. TCRdb's copy holds only in-frame clones and misses some; the assay was immunoSEQ multiplex PCR. The sample has fewer than 6,000 clones; about 70% are singletons. The source material was CD4+ or CD8+ T cells sorted from blood, sampled in a trial of the OX40 agonist ivuxolimab. These receptors were obtained from an adult with an advanced solid tumor such as melanoma, head and neck, liver or kidney cancer. Both conserved end residues are part of each CDR3. The D gene is left open where the match is weak. Size values are once, few and many counts, or a class for expanded clones, and some rows have none.

15	TRBV6-5	TRBJ1-1	.	.	TGTGCCAGCAGTCGCAGTGGACAGATGAACACTGAAGCTTTCTTT	CASSRSGQMNTEAFF
14	TRBV11-1	TRBJ2-6	.	.	TGTGCCAGCAGCTTAGCGCAAGGGGCCAACGTCCTGACTTTC	CASSLAQGANVLTF
14	TRBV7-7	TRBJ2-5	.	TRBD2	TGTGCTAGCAGCCCCGGGACTACGGAAGAGACCCAGTACTTC	CASSPGTTEETQYF
17	TRBV7-9	TRBJ1-2	.	.	TGTGCCAGCAGCTCCCCTGAGGGGAGTGATATTAACTATGGCTACACCTTC	CASSSPEGSDINYGYTF
15	TRBV2	TRBJ1-2	medium-sized	.	TGTGCCAGCTCCCCCGGAGGAGACGAATACTATGGCTACACCTTC	CASSPGGDEYYGYTF
19	TRBV11-1	TRBJ2-4	.	TRBD2	TGTGCCAGCAGCTTGAAGGAGGCGGGGGGACACCTAGCCAAAAACATTCAGTACTTC	CASSLKEAGGHLAKNIQYF
15	TRBV4-1	TRBJ1-1	.	TRBD1	TGCGCCAGCAGCCAAGGACAGGGAAGGAACACTGAAGCTTTCTTT	CASSQGQGRNTEAFF
16	TRBV7-9	TRBJ2-5	.	TRBD2	TGTGCCAGCAGCCACCGGACTAGCGGGGGACAAGAGACCCAGTACTTC	CASSHRTSGGQETQYF
17	TRBV7-2	TRBJ2-1	.	TRBD1	TGTGCCAGCAGCTTACCCGAGACAGGGAGTTCCTACAATGAGCAGTTCTTC	CASSLPETGSSYNEQFF
15	TRBV7-9	TRBJ2-5	.	TRBD2	TGTGCCAGCAGCTTAGTGGGACTAGCAATGGAGACCCAGTACTTC	CASSLVGLAMETQYF
17	TRBV4-2	TRBJ1-1	.	.	TGTGCCAGCAGCCAAGATGTCATAATCCAGGGGAACACTGAAGCTTTCTTT	CASSQDVIIQGNTEAFF
14	TRBV27	TRBJ2-7	.	TRBD1	TGTGCCAGCACCCCGGACAGGGGGCAGTACGAGCAGTACTTC	CASTPDRGQYEQYF
12	TRBV7-1	TRBJ1-2	once	.	TGTGCCAGCAGCTCGAGCGACAGGGGCTACACCTTC	CASSSSDRGYTF
12	TRBV5-1	TRBJ2-5	once	.	TGCGCCAGCAGCTTGTTCCAAGAGACCCAGTACTTC	CASSLFQETQYF
17	TRBV21-1	TRBJ2-3	.	.	TGTGCCAGCAGCCATGCCTATGGCGGGGGGGCGGTAGATACGCAGTATTTT	CASSHAYGGGAVDTQYF
18	TRBV10-3	TRBJ2-5	.	TRBD1	TGTGCCATCTCCGACGGGCTGGTGACAGGGGTAGGGCAAGAGACCCAGTACTTC	CAISDGLVTGVGQETQYF
13	TRBV5-1	TRBJ2-7	.	.	TGCGCCAGCAGCTTGCTGGGGGCCCACGAGCAGTACTTC	CASSLLGAHEQYF
14	TRBV5-1	TRBJ1-2	few	.	TGCGCCAGCAGCGCGGAGGAACTAGGCTATGGCTACACCTTC	CASSAEELGYGYTF
15	TRBV27	TRBJ1-6	once	.	TGTGCCAGCAGGGGGCAGTTTTCCTATAATTCACCCCTCCACTTT	CASRGQFSYNSPLHF
12	TRBV6-8	TRBJ2-7	.	.	TGTGCCAGCAGTTACCCCTCCGACGAGCAGTACTTC	CASSYPSDEQYF
16	TRBV4-3	TRBJ2-7	few	.	TGCGCCAGCAGCCGCTCATGGGGGGTCCCCTCCTACGAGCAGTACTTC	CASSRSWGVPSYEQYF
12	TRBV7-9	TRBJ1-6	.	.	TGTGCCAGCAGCTTAGGTAATTCACCCCTCCACTTT	CASSLGNSPLHF